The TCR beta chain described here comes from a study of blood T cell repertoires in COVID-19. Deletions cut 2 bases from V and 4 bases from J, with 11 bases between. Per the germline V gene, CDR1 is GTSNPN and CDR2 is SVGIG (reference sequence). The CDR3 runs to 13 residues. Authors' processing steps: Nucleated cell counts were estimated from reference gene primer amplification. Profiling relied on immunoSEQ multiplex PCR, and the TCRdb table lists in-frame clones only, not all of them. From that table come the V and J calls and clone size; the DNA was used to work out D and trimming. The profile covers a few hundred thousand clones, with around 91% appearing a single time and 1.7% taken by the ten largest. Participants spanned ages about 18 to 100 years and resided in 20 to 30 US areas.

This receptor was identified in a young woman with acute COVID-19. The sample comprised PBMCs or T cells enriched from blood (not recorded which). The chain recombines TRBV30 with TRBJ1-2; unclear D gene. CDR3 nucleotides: TGTGCCTGGAGTCTAGGCTACGGCTATGGCTACACCTTC. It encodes CAWSLGYGYGYTF.